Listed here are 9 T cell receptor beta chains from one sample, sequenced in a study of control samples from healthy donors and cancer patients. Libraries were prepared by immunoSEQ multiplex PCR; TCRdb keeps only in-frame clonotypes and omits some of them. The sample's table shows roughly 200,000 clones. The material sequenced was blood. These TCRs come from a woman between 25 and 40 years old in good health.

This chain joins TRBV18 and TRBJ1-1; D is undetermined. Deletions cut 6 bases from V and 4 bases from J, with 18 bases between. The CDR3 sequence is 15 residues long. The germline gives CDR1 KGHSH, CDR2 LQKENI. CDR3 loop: CASSLAAYSSTEAFF. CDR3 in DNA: TGTGCCAGCTCTCTCGCAGCGTACAGTAGCACTGAAGCTTTCTTT.

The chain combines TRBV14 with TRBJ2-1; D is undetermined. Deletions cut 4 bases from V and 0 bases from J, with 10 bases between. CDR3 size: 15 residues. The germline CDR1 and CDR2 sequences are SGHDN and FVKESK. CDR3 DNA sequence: TGTGCCAGCAGCCTTTTCCTGAGCTCCTACAATGAGCAGTTCTTC. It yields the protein CASSLFLSSYNEQFF.

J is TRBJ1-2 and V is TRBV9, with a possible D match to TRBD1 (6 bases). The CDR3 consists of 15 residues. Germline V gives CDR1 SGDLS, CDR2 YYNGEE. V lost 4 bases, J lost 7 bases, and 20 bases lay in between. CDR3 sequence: CASSLDSALGFGYTF. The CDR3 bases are TGTGCCAGCAGCTTGGACAGCGCCCTTGGATTTGGCTACACCTTC.

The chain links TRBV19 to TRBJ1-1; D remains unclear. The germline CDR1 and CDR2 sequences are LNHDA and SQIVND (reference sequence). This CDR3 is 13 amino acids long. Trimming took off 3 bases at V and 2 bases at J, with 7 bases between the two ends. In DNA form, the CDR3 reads TGTGCCAGTAGTATTACGATCAACACTGAAGCTTTCTTT. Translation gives CASSITINTEAFF.

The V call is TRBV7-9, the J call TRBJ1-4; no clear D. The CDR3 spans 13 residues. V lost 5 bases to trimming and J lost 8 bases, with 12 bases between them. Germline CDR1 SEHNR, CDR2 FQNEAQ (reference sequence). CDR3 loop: CASSTLSGEKLFF. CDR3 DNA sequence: TGTGCCAGCAGCACCTTGAGCGGGGAAAAACTGTTTTTT.

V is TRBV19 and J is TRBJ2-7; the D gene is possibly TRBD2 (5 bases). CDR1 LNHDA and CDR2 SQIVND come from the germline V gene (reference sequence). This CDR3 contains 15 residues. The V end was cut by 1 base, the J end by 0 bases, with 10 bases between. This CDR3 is CASSIGRTVSYEQYF. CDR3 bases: TGTGCCAGTAGTATAGGACGGACTGTCTCCTACGAGCAGTACTTC.

The CDR3 reads CASSEQPNQPQHF. In DNA, the CDR3 is TGTGCCAGCAGTGAACAGCCCAATCAGCCCCAGCATTTT. The chain combines TRBV2 with TRBJ1-5; no definite D call. CDR3 size: 13 residues. In germline, CDR1 is SNHLY, CDR2 FYNNEI. V was cut by 2 bases and J by 3 bases, with 5 bases left in between. Based on the CDR3 plus reference TRBV2 and TRBJ1-5, the full variable domain is EPEVTQTPSHQVTQMGQEVILRCVPISNHLYFYWYRQILGQKVEFLVSFYNNEISEKSEIFDDQFSVERPDGSNFTLKIRSTKLEDSAMYFCASSEQPNQPQHFGDGTRLSIL.

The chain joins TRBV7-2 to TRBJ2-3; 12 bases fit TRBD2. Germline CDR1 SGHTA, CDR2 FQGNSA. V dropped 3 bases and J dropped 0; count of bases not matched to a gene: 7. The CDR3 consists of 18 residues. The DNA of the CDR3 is TGTGCCAGCAGCTTTGAGGGTGGACTAGCGGGGAGCACAGATACGCAGTATTTT. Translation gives CASSFEGGLAGSTDTQYF.

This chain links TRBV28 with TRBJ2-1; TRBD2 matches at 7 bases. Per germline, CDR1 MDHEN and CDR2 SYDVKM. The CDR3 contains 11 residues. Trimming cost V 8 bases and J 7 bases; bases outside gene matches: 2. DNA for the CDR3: TGTGCCAGCGGGGGGGTGAATGAGCAGTTCTTC. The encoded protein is CASGGVNEQFF.